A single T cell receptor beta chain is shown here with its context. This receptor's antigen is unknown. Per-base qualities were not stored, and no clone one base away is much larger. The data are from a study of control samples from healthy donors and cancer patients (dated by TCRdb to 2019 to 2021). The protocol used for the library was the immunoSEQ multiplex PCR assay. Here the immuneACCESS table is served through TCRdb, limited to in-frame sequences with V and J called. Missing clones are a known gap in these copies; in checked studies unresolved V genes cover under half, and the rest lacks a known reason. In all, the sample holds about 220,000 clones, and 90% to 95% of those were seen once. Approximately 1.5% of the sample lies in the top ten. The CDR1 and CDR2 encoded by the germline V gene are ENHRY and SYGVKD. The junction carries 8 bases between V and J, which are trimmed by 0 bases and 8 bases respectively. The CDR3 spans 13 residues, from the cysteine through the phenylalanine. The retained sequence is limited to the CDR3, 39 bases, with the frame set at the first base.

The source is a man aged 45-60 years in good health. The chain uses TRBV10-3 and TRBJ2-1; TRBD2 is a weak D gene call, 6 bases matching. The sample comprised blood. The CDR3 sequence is CAISESRDYEQFF. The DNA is TGTGCCATCAGTGAGTCGAGGGACTATGAGCAGTTCTTC.